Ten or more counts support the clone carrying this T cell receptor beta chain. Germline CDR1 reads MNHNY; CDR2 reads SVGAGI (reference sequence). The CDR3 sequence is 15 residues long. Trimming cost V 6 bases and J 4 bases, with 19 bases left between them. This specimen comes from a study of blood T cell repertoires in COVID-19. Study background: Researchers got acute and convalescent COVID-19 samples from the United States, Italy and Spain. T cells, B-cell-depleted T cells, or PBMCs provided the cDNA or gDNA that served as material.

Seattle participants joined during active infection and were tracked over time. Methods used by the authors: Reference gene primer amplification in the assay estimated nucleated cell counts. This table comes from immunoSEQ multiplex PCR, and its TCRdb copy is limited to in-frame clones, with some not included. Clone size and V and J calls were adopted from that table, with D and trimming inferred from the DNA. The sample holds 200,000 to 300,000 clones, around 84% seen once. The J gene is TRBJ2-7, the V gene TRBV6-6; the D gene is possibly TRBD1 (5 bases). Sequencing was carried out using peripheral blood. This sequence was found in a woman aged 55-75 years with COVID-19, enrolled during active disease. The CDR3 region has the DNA TGTGCCAGCAGCCACGGGTCAGGGTCTCGTTACGAGCAGTACTTC. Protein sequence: CASSHGSGSRYEQYF.